The T cell receptor (beta chain) under discussion was sequenced for a study of cytomegalovirus exposure and HLA in healthy donors. Trimming pared 5 bases from V and 8 bases from J, leaving 28 bases between. The CDR3 is 18 residues long. The V gene's germline CDR1 is SEHNR and CDR2 FQNEAQ (reference sequence). In the PCR, 60 Vbeta and 13 Jbeta primers were used. Profiling relied on immunoSEQ multiplex PCR, and the TCRdb table lists in-frame clones only, not all of them. The sample has 150,000 to 200,000 clones; approximately 72% are singletons. Sequenced: PBMCs. The V gene is TRBV7-9, the J gene TRBJ2-1; D perhaps matches TRBD2 (7 bases). The receptor was derived from a man aged 50 or older in good health and CMV-seronegative. The CDR3 nucleotides are TGTGCCAGCAGCAATCCCGAGGGGGGGACTCCGATAAGGGATGAGCAGTTCTTC. Its translation: CASSNPEGGTPIRDEQFF.